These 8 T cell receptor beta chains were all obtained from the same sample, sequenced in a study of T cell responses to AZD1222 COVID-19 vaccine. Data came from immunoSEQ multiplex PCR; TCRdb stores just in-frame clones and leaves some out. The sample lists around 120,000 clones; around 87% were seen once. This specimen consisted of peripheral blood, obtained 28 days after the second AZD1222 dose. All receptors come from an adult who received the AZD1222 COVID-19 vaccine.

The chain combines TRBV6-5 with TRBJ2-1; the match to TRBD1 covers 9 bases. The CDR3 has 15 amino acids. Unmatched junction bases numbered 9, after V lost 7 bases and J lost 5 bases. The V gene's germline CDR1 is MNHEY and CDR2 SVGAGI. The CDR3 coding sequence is TGTGCCAGCACCATTGGACAGGGGTCCCACAATGAGCAGTTCTTC. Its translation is CASTIGQGSHNEQFF.

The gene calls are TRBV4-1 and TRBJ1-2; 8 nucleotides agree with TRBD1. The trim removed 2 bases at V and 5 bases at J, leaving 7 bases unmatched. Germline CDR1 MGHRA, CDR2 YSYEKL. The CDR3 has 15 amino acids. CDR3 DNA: TGCGCCAGCAGCCAACTCGTCGGGACAGGTTATGGCTACACCTTC. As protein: CASSQLVGTGYGYTF.

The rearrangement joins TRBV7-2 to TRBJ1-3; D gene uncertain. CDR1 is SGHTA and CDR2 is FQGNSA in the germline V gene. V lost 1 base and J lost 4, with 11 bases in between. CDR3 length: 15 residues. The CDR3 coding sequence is TGTGCCAGCAGCTTAGATTCAGGCGCGGGAAACACCATATATTTT. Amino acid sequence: CASSLDSGAGNTIYF.

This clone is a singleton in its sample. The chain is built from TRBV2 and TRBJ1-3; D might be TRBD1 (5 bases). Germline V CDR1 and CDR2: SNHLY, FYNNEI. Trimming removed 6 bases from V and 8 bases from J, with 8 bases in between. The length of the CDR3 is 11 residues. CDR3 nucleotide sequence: TGTGCCAGCAGCCAGGGTGACACCATATATTTT. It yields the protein CASSQGDTIYF.

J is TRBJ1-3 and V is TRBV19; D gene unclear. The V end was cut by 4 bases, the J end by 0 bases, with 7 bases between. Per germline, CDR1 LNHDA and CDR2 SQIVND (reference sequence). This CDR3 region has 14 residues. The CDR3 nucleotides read TGTGCCAGTAGTAGTAAGAGCTCTGGAAACACCATATATTTT. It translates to CASSSKSSGNTIYF.

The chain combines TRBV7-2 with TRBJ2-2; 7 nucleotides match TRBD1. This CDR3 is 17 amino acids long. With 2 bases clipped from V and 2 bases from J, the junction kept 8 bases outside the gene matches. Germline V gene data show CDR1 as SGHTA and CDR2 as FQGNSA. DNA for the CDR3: TGTGCCAGCAGCTTAAGTCGAGGGGGCGCCAACACCGGGGAGCTGTTTTTT. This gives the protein CASSLSRGGANTGELFF.

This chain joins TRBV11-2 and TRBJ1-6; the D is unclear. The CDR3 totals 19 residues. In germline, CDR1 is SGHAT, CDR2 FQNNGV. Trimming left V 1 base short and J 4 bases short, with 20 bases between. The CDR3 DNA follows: TGTGCCAGCAGCTTAGCTGTCGGAGGGAGGAGAGGGTATAATTCACCCCTCCACTTT. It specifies CASSLAVGGRRGYNSPLHF. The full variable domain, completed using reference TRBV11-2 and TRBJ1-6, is EAGVAQSPRYKIIEKRQSVAFWCNPISGHATLYWYQQILGQGPKLLIQFQNNGVVDDSQLPKDRFSAERLKGVDSTLKIQPAKLEDSAVYLCASSLAVGGRRGYNSPLHFGNGTRLTVT.

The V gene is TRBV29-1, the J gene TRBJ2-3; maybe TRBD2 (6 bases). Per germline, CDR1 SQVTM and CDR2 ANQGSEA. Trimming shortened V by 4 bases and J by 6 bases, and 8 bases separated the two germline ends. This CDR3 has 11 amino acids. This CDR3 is CSVGTTDTQYF. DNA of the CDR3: TGCAGCGTTGGGACTACCGATACGCAGTATTTT.